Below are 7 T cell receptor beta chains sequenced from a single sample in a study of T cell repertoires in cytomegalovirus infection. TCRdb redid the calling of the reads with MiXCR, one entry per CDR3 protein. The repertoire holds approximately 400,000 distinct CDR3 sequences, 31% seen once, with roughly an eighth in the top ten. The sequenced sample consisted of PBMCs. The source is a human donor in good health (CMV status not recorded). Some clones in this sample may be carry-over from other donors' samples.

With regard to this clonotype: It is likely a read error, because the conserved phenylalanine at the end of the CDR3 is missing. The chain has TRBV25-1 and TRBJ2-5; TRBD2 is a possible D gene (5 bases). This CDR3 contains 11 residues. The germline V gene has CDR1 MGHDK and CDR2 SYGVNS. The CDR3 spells CDSSEGETQYC. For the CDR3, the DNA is TGTGATAGCAGTGAGGGAGAGACCCAGTACTGC.

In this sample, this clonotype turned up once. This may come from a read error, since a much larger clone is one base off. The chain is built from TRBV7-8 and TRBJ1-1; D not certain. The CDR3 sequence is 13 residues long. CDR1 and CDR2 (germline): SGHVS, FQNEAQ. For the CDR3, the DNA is TGTGGCAGCAGCGTCAAGGTGAACACTGAAGCTTTCTTT. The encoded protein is CGSSVKVNTEAFF.

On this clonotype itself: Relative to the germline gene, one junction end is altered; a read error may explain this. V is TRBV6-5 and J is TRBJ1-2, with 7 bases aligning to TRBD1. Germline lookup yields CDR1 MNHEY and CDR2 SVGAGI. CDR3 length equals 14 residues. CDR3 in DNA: TGTGCCAGCAGTCCTACAGTAACAGGGGCGCGGCCCAACTTC. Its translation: CASSPTVTGARPNF.

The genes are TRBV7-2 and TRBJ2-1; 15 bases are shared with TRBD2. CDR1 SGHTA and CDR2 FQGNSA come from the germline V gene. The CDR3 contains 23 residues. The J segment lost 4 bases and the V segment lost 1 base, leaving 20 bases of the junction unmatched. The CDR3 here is CASSLVFGRVGLAGGREYNEQFF. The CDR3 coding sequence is TGTGCCAGCAGCTTAGTGTTCGGACGTGTAGGACTAGCGGGGGGGCGGGAGTACAATGAGCAGTTCTTC.

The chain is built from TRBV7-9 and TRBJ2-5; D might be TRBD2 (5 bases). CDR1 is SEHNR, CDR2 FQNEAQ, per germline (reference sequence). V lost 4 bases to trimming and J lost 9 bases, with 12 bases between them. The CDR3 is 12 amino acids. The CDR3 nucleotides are TGTGCCAGCAGCTCCGGGATCATTTCCCAGTACTTC. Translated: CASSSGIISQYF.

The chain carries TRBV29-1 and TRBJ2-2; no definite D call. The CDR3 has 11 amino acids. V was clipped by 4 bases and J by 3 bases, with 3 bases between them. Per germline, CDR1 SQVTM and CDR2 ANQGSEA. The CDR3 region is CSVGDTGELFF. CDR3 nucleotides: TGCAGCGTTGGAGACACCGGGGAGCTGTTTTTT.

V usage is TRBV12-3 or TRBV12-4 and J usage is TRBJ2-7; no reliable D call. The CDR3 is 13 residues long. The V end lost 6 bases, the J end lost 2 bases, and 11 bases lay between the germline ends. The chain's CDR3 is CASSGAVTYEQYF. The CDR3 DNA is TGTGCCAGCAGCGGAGCAGTCACCTACGAGCAGTACTTC.